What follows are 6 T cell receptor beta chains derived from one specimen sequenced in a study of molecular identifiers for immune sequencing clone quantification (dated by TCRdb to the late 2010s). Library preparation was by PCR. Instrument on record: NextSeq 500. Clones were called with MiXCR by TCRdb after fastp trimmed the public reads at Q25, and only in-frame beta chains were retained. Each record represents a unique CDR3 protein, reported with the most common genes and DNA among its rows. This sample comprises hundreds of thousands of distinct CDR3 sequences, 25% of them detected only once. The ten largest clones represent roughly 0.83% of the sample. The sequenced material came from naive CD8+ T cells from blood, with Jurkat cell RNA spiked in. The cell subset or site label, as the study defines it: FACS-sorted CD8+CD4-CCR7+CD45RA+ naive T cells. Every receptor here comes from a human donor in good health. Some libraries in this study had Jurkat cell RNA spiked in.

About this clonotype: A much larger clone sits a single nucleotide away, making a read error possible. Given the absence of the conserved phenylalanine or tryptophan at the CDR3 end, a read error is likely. CDR3 residues: CASSAGDRYTYEQYL. CDR3 nucleotides: TGTGCCAGCAGCGCAGGGGACAGGTACACCTACGAGCAGTACCTC. The chain links TRBV7-9 to TRBJ2-7, with 8 bases that match TRBD1. The V segment lost 5 bases and the J segment 2 bases; nucleotides outside the gene matches: 8. From germline, CDR1 is SEHNR and CDR2 FQNEAQ (reference sequence). CDR3 size: 15 residues.

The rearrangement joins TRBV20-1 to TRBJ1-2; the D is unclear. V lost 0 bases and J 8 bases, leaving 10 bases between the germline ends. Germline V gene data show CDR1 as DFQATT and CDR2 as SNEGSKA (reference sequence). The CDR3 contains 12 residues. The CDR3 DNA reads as TGCAGTGCTAGAGATTTTGAGAACGGCTACACCTTC. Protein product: CSARDFENGYTF.

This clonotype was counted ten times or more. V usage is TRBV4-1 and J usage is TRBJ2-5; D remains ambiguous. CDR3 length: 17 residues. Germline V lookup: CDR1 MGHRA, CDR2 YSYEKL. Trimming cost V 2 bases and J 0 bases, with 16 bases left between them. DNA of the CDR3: TGCGCCAGCAGCCAAAATGAACACGGCGGCTACCAAGAGACCCAGTACTTC. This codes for CASSQNEHGGYQETQYF.

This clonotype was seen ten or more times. Here the CDR3 DNA reads TGTGCCAGCAGCGAGACAGGGGCGAACACCGGGGAGCTGTTTTTT. As protein: CASSETGANTGELFF. The chain combines TRBV3-1 with TRBJ2-2, with 8 bases that match TRBD1. The CDR3 runs 15 residues. The germline CDR1 and CDR2 sequences are LGHDT and YNNKEL (reference sequence). With 5 bases clipped from V and 0 bases from J, the junction kept 2 bases outside the gene matches.

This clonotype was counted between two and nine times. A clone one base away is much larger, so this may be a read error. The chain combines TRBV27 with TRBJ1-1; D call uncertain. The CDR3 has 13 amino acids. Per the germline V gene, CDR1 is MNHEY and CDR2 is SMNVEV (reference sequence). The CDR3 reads CASSLNMNAEAFF. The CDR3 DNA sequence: TGTGCCAGCAGTTTAAACATGAACGCTGAAGCTTTCTTT.

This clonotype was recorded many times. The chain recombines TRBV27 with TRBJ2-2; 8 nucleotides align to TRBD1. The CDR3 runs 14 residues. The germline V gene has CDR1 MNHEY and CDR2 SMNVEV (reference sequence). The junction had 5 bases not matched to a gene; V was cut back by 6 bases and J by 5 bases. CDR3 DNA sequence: TGTGCCAGCAGCCCCGGACAGGGAACCGGGGAGCTGTTTTTT. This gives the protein CASSPGQGTGELFF.